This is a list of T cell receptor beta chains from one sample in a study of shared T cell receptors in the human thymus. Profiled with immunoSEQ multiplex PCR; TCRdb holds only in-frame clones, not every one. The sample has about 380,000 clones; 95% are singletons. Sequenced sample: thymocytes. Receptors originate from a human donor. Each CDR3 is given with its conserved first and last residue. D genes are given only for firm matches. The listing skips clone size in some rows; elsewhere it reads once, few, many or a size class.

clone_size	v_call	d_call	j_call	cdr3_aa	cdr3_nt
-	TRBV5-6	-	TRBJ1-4	CASSPYQIATNEKLFF	TGTGCCAGCAGCCCTTACCAAATTGCAACTAATGAAAAACTGTTTTTT
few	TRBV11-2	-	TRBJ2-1	CASSLNEQFF	TGTGCCAGCAGCCTCAATGAGCAGTTCTTC
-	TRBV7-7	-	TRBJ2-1	CASSFNDSSYNEQFF	TGTGCCAGCAGCTTCAACGACAGCTCCTACAATGAGCAGTTCTTC
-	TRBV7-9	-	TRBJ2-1	CASNPISGNGNEQFF	TGTGCCAGCAATCCTATCTCCGGGAATGGCAATGAGCAGTTCTTC
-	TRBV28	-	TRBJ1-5	CASSFGGNRDGNQPQHF	TGTGCCAGCAGTTTCGGGGGAAACAGGGACGGCAATCAGCCCCAGCATTTT
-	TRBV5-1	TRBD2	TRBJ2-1	CASSSPPGLAGPRSYNEQFF	TGCGCCAGCAGCTCACCTCCGGGACTAGCGGGGCCCCGCTCCTACAATGAGCAGTTCTTC
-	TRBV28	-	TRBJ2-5	CASSFPGSLGETQYF	TGTGCCAGCAGTTTCCCCGGCAGCTTAGGAGAGACCCAGTACTTC
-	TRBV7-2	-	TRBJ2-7	CASSFGTYDTYEQYF	TGTGCCAGCAGCTTCGGGACCTACGATACCTACGAGCAGTACTTC
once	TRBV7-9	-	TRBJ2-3	CASSLGPGGTDTQYF	TGTGCCAGCAGCTTAGGTCCAGGGGGCACAGATACGCAGTATTTT
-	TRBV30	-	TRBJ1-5	CAWSSHVGPGQPQHF	TGTGCCTGGAGTTCACACGTCGGTCCCGGTCAGCCCCAGCATTTT
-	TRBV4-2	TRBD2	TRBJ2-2	CASSQVDIAGGTGELFF	TGTGCCAGCAGCCAAGTCGACATAGCGGGAGGGACCGGGGAGCTGTTTTTT
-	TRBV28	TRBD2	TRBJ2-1	CASSSPSGRGYNEQFF	TGTGCCAGCAGTTCCCCTAGCGGGAGGGGATACAATGAGCAGTTCTTC
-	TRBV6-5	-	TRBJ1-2	CASSRGTGGYGYTF	TGTGCCAGCAGCCGAGGAACAGGTGGCTATGGCTACACCTTC
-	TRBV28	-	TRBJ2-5	CASSFKGGWKTQYF	TGTGCCAGCAGTTTTAAAGGGGGGTGGAAGACCCAGTACTTC
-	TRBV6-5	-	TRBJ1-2	CASSYSSQGYGYTF	TGTGCCAGCAGTTACTCTTCCCAGGGATATGGCTACACCTTC
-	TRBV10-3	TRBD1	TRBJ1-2	CAISEEGQGCGYTF	TGTGCCATCAGTGAGGAGGGACAGGGATGTGGCTACACCTTC
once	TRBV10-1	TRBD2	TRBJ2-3	CASSAREGQDTQYF	TGCGCCAGCAGTGCCCGGGAGGGCCAAGATACGCAGTATTTT
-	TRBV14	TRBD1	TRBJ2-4	CASSPAETGYYWESDKNIQYF	TGTGCCAGCAGCCCGGCAGAGACAGGGTATTATTGGGAGTCGGACAAAAACATTCAGTACTTC
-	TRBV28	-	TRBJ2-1	CASSRTNEQFF	TGTGCCAGCAGTCGAACCAATGAGCAGTTCTTC
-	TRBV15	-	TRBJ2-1	CATSRDWGFRADSSYNEQFF	TGTGCCACCAGCAGAGATTGGGGATTTCGGGCGGACAGCTCCTACAATGAGCAGTTCTTC
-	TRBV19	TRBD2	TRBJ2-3	CASRGLAGRSTDTQYF	TGTGCCAGTAGGGGACTAGCGGGACGAAGCACAGATACGCAGTATTTT
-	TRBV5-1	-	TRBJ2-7	CASSLAQAVPCEQYF	TGCGCCAGCAGCTTGGCCCAGGCGGTGCCCTGCGAGCAGTACTTC
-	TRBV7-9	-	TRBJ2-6	CASRDDRQSSGANVLTF	TGTGCCAGCAGGGACGATAGACAGAGCTCTGGGGCCAACGTCCTGACTTTC
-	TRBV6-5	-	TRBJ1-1	CASSYDGDEAFF	TGTGCCAGCAGTTACGACGGTGATGAAGCTTTCTTT
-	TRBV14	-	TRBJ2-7	CASSQDGGKDEQYF	TGTGCCAGCAGCCAAGATGGGGGTAAAGACGAGCAGTACTTC
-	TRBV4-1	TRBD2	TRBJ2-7	CASSHLAGGTDEQYF	TGCGCCAGCAGCCACTTAGCGGGAGGAACGGACGAGCAGTACTTC
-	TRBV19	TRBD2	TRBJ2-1	CASSTGFRGRAGSKNNEQFF	TGTGCCAGTAGTACCGGATTTCGCGGGAGGGCCGGTAGTAAGAACAATGAGCAGTTCTTC
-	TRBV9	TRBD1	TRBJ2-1	CASSVKDRGLNEQFF	TGTGCCAGCAGCGTAAAGGACAGGGGGCTCAATGAGCAGTTCTTC
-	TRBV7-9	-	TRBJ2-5	CASSYEGDGETQYF	TGTGCCAGCAGCTATGAGGGGGATGGGGAGACCCAGTACTTC
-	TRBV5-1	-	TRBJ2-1	CASSLGDIINEQFF	TGCGCCAGCAGCTTGGGGGACATTATCAATGAGCAGTTCTTC
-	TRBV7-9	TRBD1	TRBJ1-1	CASSSTGTGIWRNTEAFF	TGTGCCAGCAGCTCCACCGGGACAGGGATATGGAGGAACACTGAAGCTTTCTTT
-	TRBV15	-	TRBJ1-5	CATSRYPGVYSNQPQHF	TGTGCCACCAGCAGATATCCAGGGGTTTATAGCAATCAGCCCCAGCATTTT
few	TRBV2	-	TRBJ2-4	CASSEAQAPLPDGVKNIQYF	TGTGCCAGCAGTGAAGCGCAAGCGCCGCTCCCGGACGGAGTCAAAAACATTCAGTACTTC